These 17 T cell receptor beta chains were all obtained from the same sample, sequenced in a study of T cell repertoires in aging, cancer and after chemotherapy (dated by TCRdb to between 2018 and 2021). The sequencer was an Illumina MiSeq. Multiplex touch-down PCR with a mixed TRB-A/B primer pool was used to amplify rearranged TRB sequences covering the V, D and J segments. TCRdb reworked the public reads: Q25 trimming with fastp, MiXCR clone assembly, productive beta chains retained. Rows with a matching CDR3 protein are joined into one entry that keeps the most common DNA and genes. This sample gives about 5,200 distinct CDR3 sequences in total; around 28% of them show up just once. Together, the top ten hold 5.8% of the sample. Instead of sorted cells or RNA, genomic DNA extracted from peripheral blood served as the source for amplifying TCR beta rearrangements. Sequencing input: blood. The receptor set was obtained from a human donor in good health.

The gene calls are TRBV18 and TRBJ1-1; perhaps TRBD1 as D (5 bases). Per the germline V gene, CDR1 is KGHSH and CDR2 is LQKENI. The CDR3 extends over 17 amino acids. V gave up 0 bases and J gave up 5 bases, with 19 bases separating them. CDR3 protein: CASSPPVGPTIETEAFF. The CDR3 nucleotides are TGTGCCAGCTCACCACCAGTGGGGCCCACGATTGAGACTGAAGCTTTCTTT.

By its share, this clonotype is medium-sized. The chain recombines TRBV5-4 with TRBJ2-3, with 11 nucleotides matching TRBD2. This CDR3 comprises 15 residues. Germline assignment: CDR1 SGHNT and CDR2 YYREEE (reference sequence). V shed 4 bases and J 4 bases; nucleotides not matched to a gene: 5. The CDR3 loop is CASSRSGGAADTQYF. CDR3 bases: TGTGCCAGCAGCCGTAGCGGGGGGGCCGCAGATACGCAGTATTTT.

As for this clonotype: This sequence may be a read error, since a much larger clone differs from it by one base. The chain links TRBV7-6 to TRBJ2-2, with TRBD2 matching over 16 bases. Germline CDR1 and CDR2: SGHVS and FNYEAQ. This CDR3 spans 17 amino acids. J lost 5 bases, V lost 8 bases, and 8 bases had no gene match. For the CDR3, the DNA is TGTGCCAGCGGGGGACTAGCGGGAGGGTCTGGTACCGGGGAGCTGTTTTTT. It yields the protein CASGGLAGGSGTGELFF.

This CDR3 reads CASSQDSGGGSYEQYF. CDR3 nucleotides: TGTGCCAGCAGCCAAGATTCGGGAGGAGGCTCCTACGAGCAGTACTTC. J is TRBJ2-7 and V is TRBV4-2; 7 nucleotides align to TRBD2. Looked up from germline, CDR1 is LGHNA and CDR2 is YNFKEQ. This CDR3 contains 16 residues. The V and J ends lost 0 bases and 0 bases, in that order; junction bases with no gene match: 5.

For this clonotype: Sequence at one end of the junction differs from germline and may be a read error. V is TRBV13 and J is TRBJ1-4, with D perhaps matching TRBD1 (5 bases). CDR1 and CDR2 from the germline V gene are PRHDT and FYEKMQ (reference sequence). There are 18 residues in the CDR3. CDR3 amino acids: CASSQATEPRGANEKLFF. The CDR3 bases are TGCGCCAGCAGCCAAGCCACAGAACCACGAGGGGCTAATGAAAAACTGTTTTTT.

The gene calls are TRBV10-3 and TRBJ2-1; weak D call: TRBD2 (6 bases). The germline V gene has CDR1 ENHRY and CDR2 SYGVKD. V was clipped by 1 base and J by 4 bases, with 14 bases between them. The CDR3 spans 16 residues. The CDR3 bases are TGTGCCATCAGTGAGTTCATGGCGGGAACGTACAATGAGCAGTTCTTC. Protein product: CAISEFMAGTYNEQFF.

In its sample, this clonotype was seen a few times. The rearrangement links TRBV6-5 to TRBJ1-2; 11 bases match TRBD1. CDR3 size: 15 residues. Germline V CDR1 and CDR2: MNHEY, SVGAGI. The V and J ends lost 4 bases and 2 bases, in that order; junction bases with no gene match: 3. CDR3 DNA: TGTGCCAGCAGTTCCCGGGACAGGGGGAACTATGGCTACACCTTC. Translating it yields CASSSRDRGNYGYTF.

The gene calls are TRBV28 and TRBJ2-1; 7 bases fit TRBD2. This CDR3 is 16 amino acids long. CDR1 is MDHEN and CDR2 is SYDVKM in the germline V gene. Trimming cost V 7 bases and J 7 bases; bases outside gene matches: 16. The CDR3 region has the DNA TGTGCCAGCACCGTAGCTTGGGGGGAGGGTATGAATGAGCAGTTCTTC. This translates into CASTVAWGEGMNEQFF. The entire variable domain, with the rest obtained from reference TRBV28 and TRBJ2-1, is as follows: DVKVTQSSRYLVKRTGEKVFLECVQDMDHENMFWYRQDPGLGLRLIYFSYDVKMKEKGDIPEGYSVSREKKERFSLILESASTNQTSMYLCASTVAWGEGMNEQFFGPGTRLTVL.

This chain joins TRBV6-6 and TRBJ2-3, with a weak D call TRBD1 (6 bases). CDR3 length equals 14 residues. Deletions cut 6 bases from V and 8 bases from J, with 18 bases between. Germline V gene data show CDR1 as MNHNY and CDR2 as SVGAGI (reference sequence). Here the CDR3 DNA reads TGTGCCAGCAGGGACAGTTCCTCTGCGGTTACGCAGTATTTT. Its protein product is CASRDSSSAVTQYF.

V usage is TRBV7-2 and J usage is TRBJ2-1; tentatively, D is TRBD1 (5 bases). The CDR3 extends over 15 amino acids. Looked up from germline, CDR1 is SGHTA and CDR2 is FQGNSA. V shed 5 bases and J shed 0 bases, with 11 bases lying between them. CDR3 bases: TGTGCCAGCAGCCTGGACATGAGCTCCTACAATGAGCAGTTCTTC. It encodes CASSLDMSSYNEQFF.

Concerning this clonotype: Just one base apart from a much larger clone, this may be a read error. V usage is TRBV15 and J usage is TRBJ2-1; 8 bases agree with TRBD1. This CDR3 is built from 15 residues. Germline V gene data show CDR1 as LNHNV and CDR2 as YYDKDF (reference sequence). The CDR3 coding sequence is TGTGTCACCAGCAGAGATCCTACAGGGGGGAATGAGCAGTTCTTC. This translates into CVTSRDPTGGNEQFF.

V gene TRBV18 combines with J gene TRBJ1-2; the D is unclear. CDR1 is KGHSH and CDR2 is LQKENI in the germline V gene. This CDR3 has 13 residues. The V end was cut by 4 bases, the J end by 1 base, with 7 bases between. CDR3 protein: CASSQAGNYGYTF. As DNA, the CDR3 is TGTGCCAGCTCACAAGCGGGTAACTATGGCTACACCTTC.

This clonotype showed up just a few times. The gene calls are TRBV27 and TRBJ2-1, with D possibly being TRBD1 or TRBD2 (5 bases each). Trimming took off 7 bases at V and 5 bases at J, with 15 bases between the two ends. Germline values: CDR1 MNHEY, CDR2 SMNVEV (reference sequence). CDR3 length: 14 amino acids. The CDR3 nucleotides read TGTGCCAGCAAAGGATGGGGGTTCCACAATGAGCAGTTCTTC. This sequence encodes CASKGWGFHNEQFF.

In the case of this clonotype: At one of its ends the junction is not consistent with the germline gene, which may arise from a read error. V is TRBV10-3 and J is TRBJ2-6; D possibly corresponds to TRBD1 (5 bases). Germline CDR1 reads ENHRY; CDR2 reads SYGVKD. This CDR3 has 12 amino acids. In DNA, the CDR3 is TGTGCCATCAGTGAGTCAGGGGATCCCCCTTACTTC. Translation gives CAISESGDPPYF.

By its share, this clonotype is medium-sized. The chain recombines TRBV5-6 with TRBJ2-2, with 8 bases identical to TRBD2. The CDR3 contains 16 residues. CDR1 and CDR2 from the germline V gene are SGHDT and YYEEEE. V was clipped by 2 bases and J by 13 bases; unmatched bases: 16. DNA of the CDR3: TGTGCCAGCAGCTTTCAAATGAGCGGGGGAGCAAGGGGGCTGTTTTTT. Its translation is CASSFQMSGGARGLFF. The full variable domain, in which reference TRBV5-6 and TRBJ2-2 provide the parts outside the CDR3, is DAGVTQSPTHLIKTRGQQVTLRCSPKSGHDTVSWYQQALGQGPQFIFQYYEEEERQRGNFPDRFSGHQFPNYSSELNVNALLLGDSALYLCASSFQMSGGARGLFFGEGSRLTVL.

In its sample, this clonotype was seen a few times. The chain uses TRBV18 and TRBJ2-3; no definite D call. V was clipped by 3 bases and J by 6 bases, with 13 bases between them. Per the germline V gene, CDR1 is KGHSH and CDR2 is LQKENI. CDR3 length: 14 residues. CDR3 sequence (DNA): TGTGCCAGCTCACCCCCCCGGTTCGGGGATACGCAGTATTTT. Translating gives CASSPPRFGDTQYF.

The chain is built from TRBV5-1 and TRBJ2-1; the D gene is possibly TRBD2 (5 bases). In germline, CDR1 is SGHRS, CDR2 YFSETQ. CDR3 length equals 14 residues. V lost 0 bases, J lost 10 bases, and 14 bases lay in between. CDR3 loop: CASSLVVGEREQFF. As DNA, the CDR3 is TGCGCCAGCAGCTTGGTCGTCGGGGAGAGGGAGCAGTTCTTC.